The source of this T cell receptor (beta chain) is a study of beta chain features in type 1 diabetes (dated by TCRdb to 2017 to 2018). Study-wide context: No differences in mean age, gender distribution, total cell number or subset yield were found between patients and healthy donors. Across all samples, about 110 million sorted cells were examined, and cell number per subset correlated strongly with RNA yield. In the study, recently diagnosed type 1 diabetes patients and matched healthy donors were compared on the TCRB repertoires of their sorted circulating CD4+ T cell subsets. Regulatory and stem cell-like memory subsets were isolated from only 8 patients and 8 healthy donors, whereas naive and central memory subsets came from all 30 or so donors. General findings and caveats noted by the study authors: Because cDNA was sequenced instead of genomic DNA, highly expressing activated cells could be over-represented, though the groups showed no difference in activation or CD3 levels. Naive, central memory and regulatory TCRB repertoires appeared more similar among patients than among healthy donors. Shorter templates might have been favored by PCR, but patient and control samples were amplified and corrected together, so both groups would have been affected equally by any skew. Fewer insertions and more nucleotide deletions at VDJ recombination sites were observed in patients with type 1 diabetes, implying thymic rearrangement abnormalities. Only small numbers of individuals were included in the HLA sub-analyses, which left unresolved whether HLA type had any influence on TCRB rearrangement. A moderate but significant shortening of TCRB CDR3 length was observed in type 1 diabetes patients in all four CD4+ subsets.

A single peripheral blood draw of around 100 mL on average was collected from each donor into heparinised tubes. Using a panel that included CD45RO, CCR7, CD25, CD127, CD95 and CD27, naive, central memory, regulatory and stem cell-like memory CD4+ T cells were sorted on a BD FACSAria II. Every sorted population had a purity above 95%. PBMCs were separated immediately by Lymphoprep density gradient centrifugation and were stained directly, without being cultured. To minimize batch effects, samples were stained and sorted in pairs, one healthy donor with one patient per experiment. The High Capacity cDNA Reverse Transcription Kit was used to reverse transcribe all of the isolated RNA, meaning that expressed TCRB transcripts were what got sequenced. Survey-depth immunoSEQ sequencing was performed on stem cell-like memory T cell samples, with an average of around 920,000 total reads per sample. Sorted cells were lysed in RLT buffer, and RNA was extracted using DNase-treated RNeasy Micro or Mini kits according to cell number. Each cell subset was processed separately to prevent cross-contamination, with patient and healthy donor samples processed together. The immunoSEQ multiplex PCR was used to amplify TCRB sequences from cDNA, yielding 87-bp fragments that span the CDR3 region. Sequencing of the amplicons was performed on the Illumina HiSeq platform. On the authors' methods: PCR bias was corrected computationally using synthetic template baselines, and reads within Hamming distance 2 were collapsed, with unmergeable singletons discarded. Reads were aligned against IMGT to assign V, D and J genes, CDR3 length and insertions or deletions at six rearrangement sites. Within each subset, clonotype counts were normalized to sorted cell number, after which true diversity and Gini coefficients were computed with the tcR R package. The overlap coefficient, calculated on TCRB nucleotide sequences, was used to measure repertoire sharing. TCRdb limited this immuneACCESS table to in-frame rearrangements with V and J called. A share of clones is missing; checked studies link under half to unresolved V genes, and the rest is unexplained. Clonal size and the V and J genes are those of that table, whereas D and trimming came from the DNA. In all, the sample holds around 16,000 clones, and roughly 72% of those were seen once. In total, the top ten clones hold about 0.79% of the sample.

A note on this clone: Its antigen is still unknown. The record has no base qualities; no much larger clone is one base away.

A distance of 15 bases separates the germline ends of V and J, which lose 4 bases and 5 bases respectively. The germline V gene encodes CDR1 SQVTM and CDR2 ANQGSEA. Including the terminal cysteine and phenylalanine, the CDR3 comprises 14 residues. Left in the record is the CDR3 DNA by itself, 42 bases read in frame from the first base. Sequences were obtained from stem cell memory CD4+ T cells from blood. The cell subset or site label, as the study defines it: stem cell-like memory CD4+ T cells. The sequence is built from TRBV29-1 and TRBJ2-1; the D gene is perhaps TRBD2, from 7 matching bases. The clonotype originates from a man in his thirties or forties with type 1 diabetes. The sequenced DNA: TGCAGCGTTGCCGAGGGGGGGGTCGACAATGAGCAGTTCTTC. Its amino acids are CSVAEGGVDNEQFF.